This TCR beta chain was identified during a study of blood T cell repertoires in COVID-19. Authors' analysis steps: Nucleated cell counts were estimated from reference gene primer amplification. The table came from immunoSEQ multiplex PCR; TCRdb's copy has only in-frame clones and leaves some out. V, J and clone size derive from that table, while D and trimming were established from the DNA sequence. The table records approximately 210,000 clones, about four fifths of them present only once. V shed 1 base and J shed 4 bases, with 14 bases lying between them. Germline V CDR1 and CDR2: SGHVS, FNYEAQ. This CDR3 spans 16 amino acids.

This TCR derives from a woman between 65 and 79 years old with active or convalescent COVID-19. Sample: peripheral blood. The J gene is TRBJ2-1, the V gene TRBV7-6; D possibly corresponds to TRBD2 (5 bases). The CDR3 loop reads CASSLVAGLGYNEQFF. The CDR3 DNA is TGTGCCAGCAGCTTAGTGGCGGGCCTAGGGTACAATGAGCAGTTCTTC.